The clone carrying this T cell receptor beta chain is a singleton in its sample. Its antigen is not identified. These data are taken from a study of radiotherapy plus CTLA-4 blockade in lung cancer. Regarding the study as a whole: Blood TCR clones of tumor origin expanded after radiotherapy plus ipilimumab.

Patients had chemo-refractory metastatic non-small-cell lung cancer and received focal radiation plus CTLA-4 blockade that used ipilimumab. V lost 5 bases and J lost 9; bases outside the gene matches: 8. This CDR3 comprises 14 residues. Germline CDR1 is MGHDK and CDR2 is SYGVNS. Measured with immunoSEQ multiplex PCR; TCRdb has only the in-frame clones, and not every one. The sample carries roughly 42,000 clones, approximately 79% recorded once. The origin of this receptor is a human donor with non-small cell lung cancer that progressed on radiotherapy plus ipilimumab. J is TRBJ2-1 and V is TRBV25-1; 9 bases agree with TRBD2. The sequencing here drew on peripheral blood, taken from a patient treated with radiotherapy plus ipilimumab. The CDR3 DNA sequence: TGTGCCAGCAGTCAACCGGGACTAGCCGGTGAGCAGTTCTTC. It encodes CASSQPGLAGEQFF.